This T cell receptor (beta chain) was identified during a study of vaccination effects on CD4 cells after COVID-19. Study at large: It was a median of 72 days after the second dose that post-vaccine samples were obtained.

Concerning this clone itself: Its antigen remains unknown.

General study points: Just 1 of 255 vaccine-induced clones in healthy recipients was cross-reactive.

This CDR3 is built from 10 residues. The germline V and J ends were trimmed by 0 bases and 7 bases, with 0 bases remaining between them. The table came from immunoSEQ multiplex PCR; TCRdb's copy has only in-frame clones and leaves some out. The sample includes some 30,000 clones, 83% of them seen just once. Antigen-specific CD4+ T cells expanded by the ViraFEST assay with viral peptide pools were then sequenced. CD4+ T cells were isolated after around ten days of culture. Vaccine administered to participants consisted of two doses of either BNT162b2 or mRNA-1273. The gene calls are TRBV12-3 or TRBV12-4 and TRBJ1-2; D not resolved. The sample here was CD4+ T cells from PBMCs cultured with HCoV-NL63 spike peptides, taken after COVID-19 vaccination. This sequence was found in a human donor who received a COVID-19 vaccine. Some clones in this sample may be carry-over from other donors' samples. CDR3 in DNA: TGTGCCAGCAGTTTAGCTGGCTACACCTTC. Translated, it gives CASSLAGYTF.